A selection of T cell receptor beta chains follows, all from one sample in a study of beta chain features in type 1 diabetes. Method: immunoSEQ multiplex PCR; TCRdb's copy keeps in-frame clones and lacks some. The data hold more than 350,000 clones, with 11% observed a single time. The sequenced sample consisted of naive CD4+ T cells from blood. Receptor source: a woman under 30 in good health. CDR3s include the opening cysteine and the closing phenylalanine or tryptophan. A D gene is named only where the DNA matches it firmly. Clone size is stated in some rows and not others, as once, few, many or a class when expanded.

clone_size | j_call | d_call | v_call | cdr3_nt | cdr3_aa
few | TRBJ2-6 | NA | TRBV4-3 | TGCGCCAGCAGCCAAGATCCGTGGGGGGGCCCTGGGGCCAACGTCCTGACTTTC | CASSQDPWGGPGANVLTF
NA | TRBJ2-1 | NA | TRBV6-5 | TGTGCCAGCAGTGATGGGACTGGGGGTGAGCAGTTCTTC | CASSDGTGGEQFF
NA | TRBJ2-1 | NA | TRBV28 | TGTGCCAGTATGGGGCCAGGGGCTAGTAATGAGCAGTTCTTC | CASMGPGASNEQFF
few | TRBJ2-1 | NA | TRBV19 | TGTGCCAGTAGTATCATCCGGGGACACAATGAGCAGTTCTTC | CASSIIRGHNEQFF
NA | TRBJ2-4 | TRBD2 | TRBV2 | TGTGCCAGCAGTGTGTTTAGCGGGTCCCCGATTCAGTACTTC | CASSVFSGSPIQYF
NA | TRBJ2-3 | NA | TRBV6-5 | TGTGCCAGCAGGGCCAGTTCAACAGATACGCAGTATTTT | CASRASSTDTQYF
NA | TRBJ2-3 | TRBD2 | TRBV6-4 | TGTGCCAGCAGTGACCCTACTAGCGGGAGGCCCGATACGCAGTATTTT | CASSDPTSGRPDTQYF
NA | TRBJ2-1 | NA | TRBV6-6 | TGTGCCAGCAGTTACGACCCAGCCTACAATGAGCAGTTCTTC | CASSYDPAYNEQFF
NA | TRBJ2-5 | TRBD2 | TRBV9 | TGTGCCAGCAGCCCGGGGGACGGGACTAGTGTGACCCAGTACTTC | CASSPGDGTSVTQYF
few | TRBJ2-5 | NA | TRBV7-2 | TGTGCCAGCAGCTTAATGGGACCTTGGCAGACCCAGTACTTC | CASSLMGPWQTQYF
few | TRBJ2-1 | TRBD2 | TRBV15 | TGTGCCACCAGCAGAAAGGCTACTAGCGGGAGCGAGCAGTTCTTC | CATSRKATSGSEQFF
few | TRBJ2-3 | NA | TRBV7-8 | TGTGCCAGCAGCCGACCTCTCACAGATACGCAGTATTTT | CASSRPLTDTQYF
NA | TRBJ2-1 | NA | TRBV9 | TGTGCCAGCAGCCCAAAAGGACAGAAAAACAATGAGCAGTTCTTC | CASSPKGQKNNEQFF
few | TRBJ2-6 | NA | TRBV5-1 | TGCGCCAGCAGAGACAGTACTGGGGCCAACGTCCTGACTTTC | CASRDSTGANVLTF
few | TRBJ2-5 | NA | TRBV4-1 | TGCGCCAGCAGCCGACCGGGAAGGGCCCAAGAGACCCAGTACTTC | CASSRPGRAQETQYF
few | TRBJ2-7 | NA | TRBV11-2 | TGTGCCAGCAGCTACCTGACTGAGCAGTACTTC | CASSYLTEQYF
NA | TRBJ2-5 | NA | TRBV4-3 | TGCGCCAGCAGCCAAGAACCCCGACCGACCCTGGAGACCCAGTACTTC | CASSQEPRPTLETQYF
NA | TRBJ1-5 | NA | TRBV15 | TGTGCCACCAGCATGCCACCCCAGATGGGTCAGCCCCAGCATTTT | CATSMPPQMGQPQHF
NA | TRBJ2-6 | NA | TRBV27 | TGTGCCAGCAGTTTTCACTTCGGCGTCCTGACTTTC | CASSFHFGVLTF
NA | TRBJ2-1 | NA | TRBV6-1 | TGTGCCAGCAGGACGAAAGCCTATGAGCAGTTCTTC | CASRTKAYEQFF
NA | TRBJ2-7 | TRBD2 | TRBV7-9 | TGTGCCAGCAGCTTAGCTAGCGGGAGCTCCTACGAGCAGTACTTC | CASSLASGSSYEQYF
NA | TRBJ1-5 | TRBD1 | TRBV9 | TGTGCCAGCAGCCCAACAGGGGCCAACCAGCCCCAGCATTTT | CASSPTGANQPQHF
few | TRBJ2-6 | NA | TRBV7-3 | TGTGCCAGCAGGGACCCTAAAACTAGCTCTGGGGCCAACGTCCTGACTTTC | CASRDPKTSSGANVLTF
few | TRBJ1-6 | TRBD1 | TRBV28 | TGTGCCAGCAGTTTACTCGACAGGGGGTTGTCACCCCTCCACTTT | CASSLLDRGLSPLHF
NA | TRBJ2-7 | TRBD2 | TRBV7-9 | TGTGCCAGCAGCGAACTAGCGGGAGGGCTTGAGCAGTACTTC | CASSELAGGLEQYF
once | TRBJ1-2 | NA | TRBV7-2 | TGTGCCAGCAGCTTACGGGAACACTATGGCTACACCTTC | CASSLREHYGYTF